This T cell receptor (beta chain) was captured by sequencing in a study of blood T cells in healthy people across ages. Study results and limitations: It was the long-lived donors that had more naive CD4+ cells and higher diversity than aged donors.

A remark on this clonotype: What it binds is unknown.

Drawing of peripheral blood yielded ten milliliters from each donor. For the second PCR, which ran for roughly 6 to 12 cycles, a sample-barcoded 5' primer and a J-beta primer mix were used. A tag from a template-switch adaptor with 12 random nucleotides marked each cDNA molecule. Sequencing of every sample gave 3 million or more CDR3-containing paired-end reads. TCRdb ran MiXCR on the 5' RACE reads and lists one entry per CDR3 protein. The sample carries hundreds of thousands of distinct CDR3 sequences, approximately 50% recorded once. V lost 7 bases to trimming and J lost 5 bases, with 18 bases between them. CDR1 and CDR2 from the germline V gene are LGHDT and YNNKEL (reference sequence). The CDR3 runs to 15 residues.

The material sequenced was blood. This chain joins TRBV3-1 and TRBJ2-1, with a tentative D call TRBD1 (5 bases). This TCR came from a man aged 60-69 years in good health. The CDR3, as DNA: TGTGCCAGCACCCTACAACGTCAGGGCGACAATGAGCAGTTCTTC. Its translation: CASTLQRQGDNEQFF.